The 32 T cell receptor beta chains below were found in one sample sequenced in a study of Ad26.COV2.S vaccination and SARS-CoV-2 variants (dated by TCRdb to the early 2020s). The library was made by the immunoSEQ multiplex PCR assay. TCRdb carries this immuneACCESS record with in-frame sequences only. Its versions omit some clonotypes, under half of them owing to an unresolved V gene in the studies checked, with the rest unexplained. The sample table contains 450,000 to 550,000 clones; only one count was recorded for 80% to 90% of them. The ten largest clones add up to 1.7% of the sample. The label giving this sample's treatment or condition can be read as: some 19 received Ad26.COV2.S at low or high dose, single or two shots; five or six received placebo; per-sample allocation not given. Repertoires of vaccine and placebo recipients were sequenced from samples taken on day 63 after the first injection.

The material sequenced was peripheral blood, taken in a trial of Ad26.COV2.S vaccine versus placebo. These TCRs come from a person between 18 and 59 years old who received the Ad26.COV2.S COVID-19 vaccine or a placebo.

The chain joins TRBV14 to TRBJ1-2, with 7 nucleotides matching TRBD1. The germline V gene encodes CDR1 SGHDN and CDR2 FVKESK. The CDR3 consists of 16 residues. With V trimmed by 1 base and J by 6 bases, 11 bases remained unmatched. The CDR3 sequence: CASSQVGTDRVDGYTF. For the CDR3, the DNA is TGTGCCAGCAGCCAAGTTGGGACTGACAGGGTTGATGGCTACACCTTC.

The chain combines TRBV27 with TRBJ1-2; tentative D call: TRBD1 (6 bases). Trimming took off 6 bases at V and 8 bases at J, with 22 bases between the two ends. This CDR3 spans 15 amino acids. Germline V CDR1 and CDR2: MNHEY, SMNVEV (reference sequence). This CDR3 is CASRGTLGGFFGYTF. The CDR3 DNA reads TGTGCCAGCAGAGGGACCCTAGGGGGGTTCTTCGGCTACACCTTC.

J is TRBJ2-5 and V is TRBV30; D remains ambiguous. Germline V gives CDR1 GTSNPN, CDR2 SVGIG (reference sequence). The CDR3 consists of 15 residues. V was clipped by 0 bases and J by 5 bases, with 16 bases between them. CDR3 protein: CAWSVWRRDGETQYF. The CDR3 DNA sequence: TGTGCCTGGAGTGTCTGGAGAAGAGACGGGGAGACCCAGTACTTC. The complete variable domain, with remaining parts taken from reference TRBV30 and TRBJ2-5, reads SQTIHQWPATLVQPVGSPLSLECTVEGTSNPNLYWYRQAAGRGLQLLFYSVGIGQISSEVPQNLSASRPQDRQFILSSKKLLLSDSGFYLCAWSVWRRDGETQYFGPGTRLLVL.

The genes are TRBV4-2 and TRBJ2-3, with 14 bases matching TRBD2. The junction had 3 bases not matched to a gene; V was cut back by 4 bases and J by 6 bases. This CDR3 comprises 15 residues. The germline gives CDR1 LGHNA, CDR2 YNFKEQ. The DNA of the CDR3 is TGTGCCAGCAGCCCCCGACTAGCGGGAGGGGATACGCAGTATTTT. Translating it yields CASSPRLAGGDTQYF.

The V gene is TRBV28, the J gene TRBJ1-1; D is unresolved. Germline V CDR1 and CDR2: MDHEN, SYDVKM. CDR3 size: 12 residues. V was cut by 10 bases and J by 6 bases, with 15 bases left in between. Here the CDR3 reads CATKRLHAEAFF. DNA of the CDR3: TGTGCCACCAAGAGACTTCACGCTGAAGCTTTCTTT.

The chain couples TRBV2 to TRBJ1-3; D is undetermined. The CDR3 covers 12 residues. The germline CDR1 and CDR2 sequences are SNHLY and FYNNEI. The V end lost 3 bases, the J end lost 1 base, and 1 base lay between the germline ends. In nucleotides, the CDR3 is TGTGCCAGCAGTGATTCTGGAAACACCATATATTTT. This translates into CASSDSGNTIYF.

The chain uses TRBV3-1 (or the pseudogene TRBV3-2) and TRBJ2-7; D is perhaps TRBD1 or TRBD2 (6 bases each). Trimming pared 4 bases from V and 5 bases from J, leaving 15 bases between. The CDR3 consists of 14 residues. CDR1 LGHDT and CDR2 YNNKEL come from the germline V gene (reference sequence). The CDR3 coding sequence is TGTGCCAGCAGCCGGCGGGAAGGGGGGAACGAGCAGTACTTC. Translated: CASSRREGGNEQYF.

The rearrangement uses TRBV28 and TRBJ2-7; D may match TRBD1 or TRBD2 (6 bases each). V lost 5 bases to trimming and J lost 6 bases, with 14 bases between them. Germline-derived CDR1 and CDR2 are MDHEN and SYDVKM. The CDR3 is made up of 13 amino acids. CDR3 protein: CASSEGGPREQYF. As DNA, the CDR3 is TGTGCCAGCAGTGAGGGGGGCCCTCGCGAGCAGTACTTC.

The chain links TRBV19 to TRBJ1-6; the D is unclear. The CDR3 contains 16 residues. CDR1 and CDR2 from the germline V gene are LNHDA and SQIVND (reference sequence). V lost 3 bases to trimming and J lost 10 bases, with 19 bases between them. The DNA of the CDR3 is TGTGCCAGTAGTATCGGCCAGTCGATCGCTGGATCACCCCTCCACTTT. Its translation: CASSIGQSIAGSPLHF. Using reference TRBV19 and TRBJ1-6 for the parts outside the CDR3, the full variable domain is DGGITQSPKYLFRKEGQNVTLSCEQNLNHDAMYWYRQDPGQGLRLIYYSQIVNDFQKGDIAEGYSVSREKKESFPLTVTSAQKNPTAFYLCASSIGQSIAGSPLHFGNGTRLTVT.

The J gene is TRBJ1-1, the V gene TRBV28, with TRBD1 matching over 8 bases. The CDR3 spans 15 residues. V shed 6 bases, J shed 7 bases, and the junction held 13 bases outside the gene matches. Germline loops: CDR1 MDHEN, CDR2 SYDVKM. CDR3 residues: CASSPMDRVRGEAFF. The CDR3, as DNA: TGTGCCAGCAGCCCAATGGACAGGGTCAGGGGTGAAGCTTTCTTT. Full variable domain (missing parts from reference TRBV28 and TRBJ1-1): DVKVTQSSRYLVKRTGEKVFLECVQDMDHENMFWYRQDPGLGLRLIYFSYDVKMKEKGDIPEGYSVSREKKERFSLILESASTNQTSMYLCASSPMDRVRGEAFFGQGTRLTVV.

The chain has TRBV12-3 or TRBV12-4 and TRBJ2-2; D may be TRBD2 (6 bases). CDR3 size: 12 residues. The germline V and J ends were trimmed by 3 bases and 7 bases, with 6 bases remaining between them. CDR3 loop: CASSFGGGELFF. The CDR3 nucleotides are TGTGCCAGCAGTTTCGGGGGCGGGGAGCTGTTTTTT.

The chain joins TRBV7-9 to TRBJ2-3; D uncertain. The CDR3 is 14 residues long. Germline V gene lookup returns CDR1 SEHNR and CDR2 FQNEAQ (reference sequence). Trimming took 1 base from V and 4 from J, leaving 9 bases between them. The CDR3: CASSLGLGADTQYF. The CDR3 DNA follows: TGTGCCAGCAGCTTAGGGCTTGGGGCAGATACGCAGTATTTT.

The rearrangement uses TRBV27 and TRBJ2-7; D possibly corresponds to TRBD2 (7 bases). Trimming pared 2 bases from V and 0 bases from J, leaving 14 bases between. From germline, CDR1 is MNHEY and CDR2 SMNVEV (reference sequence). This CDR3 has 16 amino acids. The CDR3 region is CASSLRGGDGSYEQYF. The CDR3 coding sequence is TGTGCCAGCAGTTTAAGAGGGGGGGACGGCTCCTACGAGCAGTACTTC.

The V call is TRBV6-5, the J call TRBJ2-3; possibly TRBD1 for D (5 bases). Germline-derived CDR1 and CDR2 are MNHEY and SVGAGI. The V end lost 2 bases, the J end lost 6 bases, and 12 bases lay between the germline ends. The CDR3 runs to 14 residues. Here the CDR3 reads CASSYGQGEDTQYF. The CDR3, as DNA: TGTGCCAGCAGTTACGGGCAGGGTGAGGATACGCAGTATTTT.

V and J are TRBV7-2 and TRBJ2-1, with 11 bases identical to TRBD2. V was clipped by 4 bases and J by 7 bases; unmatched bases: 12. Germline V lookup: CDR1 SGHTA, CDR2 FQGNSA. The CDR3 covers 17 residues. CDR3: CASSSKGLAGGGNEQFF. CDR3 in DNA: TGTGCCAGCAGCTCAAAGGGGCTAGCGGGAGGAGGAAATGAGCAGTTCTTC.

The chain uses TRBV19 and TRBJ1-1; D is unclear. Trimming pared 2 bases from V and 1 base from J, leaving 11 bases between. There are 15 residues in the CDR3. Looked up from germline, CDR1 is LNHDA and CDR2 is SQIVND (reference sequence). The CDR3 loop is CASSINVATNTEAFF. In nucleotides, the CDR3 is TGTGCCAGTAGTATAAACGTCGCCACGAACACTGAAGCTTTCTTT.

The CDR3 reads CASSPSRGSGGDTQYF. The CDR3 nucleotides read TGTGCCAGCTCACCATCCCGAGGTAGCGGGGGAGATACGCAGTATTTT. The chain combines TRBV18 with TRBJ2-3; 9 nucleotides agree with TRBD2. V lost 2 bases, J lost 5 bases, and 8 bases stayed unmatched. The germline V gene encodes CDR1 KGHSH and CDR2 LQKENI. The CDR3 sequence is 16 residues long.

The rearrangement joins TRBV19 to TRBJ2-1; D gene uncertain. Trimming took 2 bases from V and 9 from J, leaving 11 bases between them. The V gene's germline CDR1 is LNHDA and CDR2 SQIVND (reference sequence). The CDR3 extends over 13 amino acids. The CDR3 DNA is TGTGCCAGTAGTATATCGAGTCCCGGTGAGCAGTTCTTC. The encoded protein is CASSISSPGEQFF.

CDR3 in DNA: TGCGCCAGCAGCCAGGGATCGACCACCGGGGAGCTGTTTTTT. Translating it yields CASSQGSTTGELFF. The V call is TRBV4-1, the J call TRBJ2-2; no firm D call. The CDR3 totals 14 residues. Germline lookup yields CDR1 MGHRA and CDR2 YSYEKL. Trimming took 3 bases from V and 4 from J, leaving 9 bases between them.

The chain has TRBV19 and TRBJ1-4; D is perhaps TRBD1 (6 bases). The CDR3 loop spans 15 amino acids. V was trimmed by 8 bases and J by 7 bases, leaving 20 bases between them. CDR1 and CDR2 from the germline V gene are LNHDA and SQIVND (reference sequence). CDR3 DNA: TGTGCCAGTGCCCGGGCGGGGGGCCCGTTTGAAAAACTGTTTTTT. Encoded protein: CASARAGGPFEKLFF.

This chain links TRBV11-2 with TRBJ1-3; D is undetermined. The CDR3 runs to 13 residues. Germline CDR1 SGHAT, CDR2 FQNNGV. Trimming removed 0 bases at V and 4 bases at J, with 4 bases between. CDR3 sequence reads: CASSLESGNTIYF. The CDR3 bases are TGTGCCAGCAGCTTAGAGTCGGGAAACACCATATATTTT.

This sequence joins TRBV19 and TRBJ1-5; D gene ambiguous. Germline-derived CDR1 and CDR2 are LNHDA and SQIVND (reference sequence). The CDR3 has 14 amino acids. V was shortened by 4 bases and J by 2 bases, with 9 bases between the two germline ends. The CDR3: CASSKGNGNQPQHF. For the CDR3, the DNA is TGTGCCAGTAGTAAAGGGAATGGCAATCAGCCCCAGCATTTT.

V usage is TRBV7-9 and J usage is TRBJ1-1, with D unresolved. Germline loops: CDR1 SEHNR, CDR2 FQNEAQ (reference sequence). The V end was cut by 2 bases, the J end by 4 bases, with 14 bases between. The CDR3 length is 15 residues. The DNA of the CDR3 is TGTGCCAGCAGCTTATTATCGTGGCAGCCCACTGAAGCTTTCTTT. Protein: CASSLLSWQPTEAFF.

The chain employs TRBV30 and TRBJ2-7; 11 nucleotides align to TRBD1. The CDR3 spans 12 residues. J was trimmed by 4 bases and V by 8 bases; bases with no gene match: 4. The germline CDR1 and CDR2 sequences are GTSNPN and SVGIG (reference sequence). Written as DNA, the CDR3 is TGTGCCCTGGGACAGGGGGGTTACGAGCAGTACTTC. Amino acids: CALGQGGYEQYF.

Only one count was recorded for this clone. J is TRBJ1-1 and V is TRBV2; a weak D match, TRBD1 (5 bases). The length of the CDR3 is 13 residues. CDR1 SNHLY and CDR2 FYNNEI come from the germline V gene. With 5 bases removed from V and 1 base from J, the gap between germline ends came to 8 bases. The DNA of the CDR3 is TGTGCCAGCAGTCCAACAGGGAACACTGAAGCTTTCTTT. It encodes CASSPTGNTEAFF. Variable domain in full (rest from reference TRBV2 and TRBJ1-1): EPEVTQTPSHQVTQMGQEVILRCVPISNHLYFYWYRQILGQKVEFLVSFYNNEISEKSEIFDDQFSVERPDGSNFTLKIRSTKLEDSAMYFCASSPTGNTEAFFGQGTRLTVV.

The chain recombines TRBV6-6 with TRBJ2-3; D is uncertain. In germline, CDR1 is MNHNY, CDR2 SVGAGI (reference sequence). V dropped 8 bases and J dropped 6 bases, with 21 bases sitting between them. The CDR3 loop spans 15 amino acids. The CDR3 reads CASGDQRETGDTQYF. The CDR3 DNA is TGTGCCAGCGGTGATCAGCGAGAGACCGGTGATACGCAGTATTTT.

CDR3 sequence: CASSSGTSVYNEQFF. The CDR3 nucleotides are TGTGCCAGCAGCTCCGGGACTAGCGTATACAATGAGCAGTTCTTC. This chain uses TRBV7-2 with TRBJ2-1; 10 nucleotides line up with TRBD2. The CDR3 is 15 amino acids. Germline trimming cut 4 bases from V and 4 bases from J; bases unmatched to any gene: 4. CDR1 SGHTA and CDR2 FQGNSA come from the germline V gene. The full variable domain, with the rest looked up from reference TRBV7-2 and TRBJ2-1, is GAGVSQSPSNKVTEKGKDVELRCDPISGHTALYWYRQSLGQGLEFLIYFQGNSAPDKSGLPSDRFSAERTGGSVSTLTIQRTQQEDSAVYLCASSSGTSVYNEQFFGPGTRLTVL.

CDR3 residues: CASRWDSGDYIGYTF. The CDR3 DNA reads as TGTGCCAGCAGGTGGGACAGCGGTGATTATATCGGGTACACCTTC. The V call is TRBV6-5, the J call TRBJ1-2; 7 bases line up with TRBD1. Germline CDR1 MNHEY, CDR2 SVGAGI. The ends lost 6 bases at V and 11 bases at J; junction bases unmatched: 18. This CDR3 has 15 residues.

The V and J genes are TRBV7-9 and TRBJ1-1; 9 bases are a match to TRBD1. The CDR3 runs to 15 residues. Germline V gives CDR1 SEHNR, CDR2 FQNEAQ (reference sequence). Trimming took 4 bases from V and 3 from J; bases not matched to a gene: 6. CDR3 protein: CASSSQGARYTEAFF. CDR3 nucleotides: TGTGCCAGCAGCTCACAGGGGGCTCGGTACACTGAAGCTTTCTTT.

The V and J genes are TRBV27 and TRBJ1-2; the D is unclear. CDR3 length equals 11 residues. Trimming took 6 bases from V and 4 from J, leaving 6 bases between them. The germline V gene encodes CDR1 MNHEY and CDR2 SMNVEV (reference sequence). CDR3 sequence (DNA): TGTGCCAGCAGGGAGGGCTATGGCTACACCTTC. Protein sequence: CASREGYGYTF.

The V call is TRBV4-3, the J call TRBJ1-4; a possible D gene is TRBD1 (6 bases). The V end lost 2 bases, the J end lost 6 bases, and 13 bases lay between the germline ends. The CDR3 sequence is 15 residues long. The germline gives CDR1 LGHNA, CDR2 YSLEER. CDR3 in amino acids: CASSQNRVEDEKLFF. The CDR3, as DNA: TGCGCCAGCAGCCAAAACAGGGTCGAGGATGAAAAACTGTTTTTT.

The chain is built from TRBV11-2 and TRBJ2-7; TRBD1 is a possible D gene (6 bases). Germline CDR1 is SGHAT and CDR2 is FQNNGV. V dropped 5 bases and J dropped 2 bases, with 16 bases sitting between them. This CDR3 spans 15 amino acids. Written as DNA, the CDR3 is TGTGCCAGCAGCGACGGGACACTCTCCCCCTACGAGCAGTACTTC. It encodes CASSDGTLSPYEQYF.